These 24 T cell receptor beta chains were sequenced from one sample in a study of cytomegalovirus exposure and HLA in healthy donors. The PCR was carried out with 60 Vbeta primers and 13 Jbeta primers. TCRdb's copy holds only in-frame clones and misses some; the assay was immunoSEQ multiplex PCR. The repertoire holds 200,000 to 250,000 clones, with more than 60% as singletons. Sequencing used PBMCs. The receptor source for this set is a girl aged 2-10 years in good health and CMV-seronegative.

This sequence joins TRBV18 and TRBJ2-5; TRBD2 agrees at 13 bases. CDR3 size: 17 residues. The V segment lost 3 bases and the J segment 3 bases; nucleotides outside the gene matches: 7. CDR1 KGHSH and CDR2 LQKENI come from the germline V gene. CDR3 nucleotides: TGTGCCAGCTCACCGCTGGGAACTAGCGGGAGGGAAGAGACCCAGTACTTC. This sequence encodes CASSPLGTSGREETQYF.

This clone was seen a handful of times. The rearrangement links TRBV30 to TRBJ2-1; 8 positions agree with TRBD2. CDR1 GTSNPN and CDR2 SVGIG come from the germline V gene (reference sequence). V dropped 0 bases and J dropped 2; count of bases not matched to a gene: 0. The CDR3 loop spans 14 amino acids. The CDR3 DNA reads as TGTGCCTGGAGTGTACTAGCGGCCTACAATGAGCAGTTCTTC. This encodes CAWSVLAAYNEQFF.

The genes are TRBV30 and TRBJ2-3, with D unresolved. The V and J ends lost 0 bases and 5 bases respectively, with 3 bases between them. Germline V gives CDR1 GTSNPN, CDR2 SVGIG (reference sequence). The CDR3 runs 11 residues. For the CDR3, the DNA is TGTGCCTGGAGTGTACAAGATACGCAGTATTTT. Protein: CAWSVQDTQYF.

The chain employs TRBV10-3 and TRBJ2-3, with 12 bases identical to TRBD2. The CDR3 has 14 residues. Per the germline V gene, CDR1 is ENHRY and CDR2 is SYGVKD. The V segment lost 10 bases and the J segment 8 bases; nucleotides outside the gene matches: 10. The CDR3: CATSTSGGVGTQYF. CDR3 sequence (DNA): TGTGCCACCTCGACTAGCGGGGGAGTAGGTACGCAGTATTTT.

The DNA of the CDR3 is TGTGCCAGCAGCCCGACAGGGGCGAAGCTCTTTGGCTACACCTTC. Translating it yields CASSPTGAKLFGYTF. The V call is TRBV7-9, the J call TRBJ1-2; the match to TRBD1 covers 8 bases. CDR3 length: 15 amino acids. Germline lookup yields CDR1 SEHNR and CDR2 FQNEAQ (reference sequence). Trimming took 5 bases from V and 7 from J; bases not matched to a gene: 12.

This chain joins TRBV19 and TRBJ1-1; 8 nucleotides align to TRBD1. CDR1 LNHDA and CDR2 SQIVND come from the germline V gene (reference sequence). The ends lost 8 bases at V and 8 bases at J; junction bases unmatched: 4. The CDR3 has 11 amino acids. The CDR3 sequence is CASYRDREAFF. The CDR3 DNA reads TGTGCCAGTTATCGGGACAGGGAAGCTTTCTTT.

The genes are TRBV10-1 and TRBJ2-3; 9 nucleotides match TRBD1. Germline lookup yields CDR1 WNHNN and CDR2 SYGVQD (reference sequence). The CDR3 runs 15 residues. Germline trimming cut 0 bases from V and 3 bases from J; bases unmatched to any gene: 1. CDR3 amino acids: CASSESGQGTDTQYF. The CDR3 nucleotides read TGCGCCAGCAGTGAGTCGGGACAGGGTACAGATACGCAGTATTTT.

This chain joins TRBV5-1 and TRBJ2-3, with TRBD2 identical over 11 bases. The length of the CDR3 is 18 residues. Germline CDR1 is SGHRS and CDR2 is YFSETQ. V trimming: 4 bases; J trimming: 0 bases; junction bases outside the gene matches: 10. The CDR3 spells CASSPRLAGLISTDTQYF. The CDR3 DNA sequence: TGCGCCAGCAGCCCTCGACTAGCGGGGCTTATAAGCACAGATACGCAGTATTTT.

As regards this clone: The same CDR3 also results from other DNA sequences found in this sample. CDR3 DNA: TGCGCCAGCAGCTTGGGGACGGGGACTGAAGCTTTCTTT. Translating gives CASSLGTGTEAFF. The chain combines TRBV5-1 with TRBJ1-1, with no clear D. Germline-derived CDR1 and CDR2 are SGHRS and YFSETQ. The CDR3 spans 13 residues. The V end lost 0 bases, the J end lost 5 bases, and 8 bases lay between the germline ends. Filled out from reference TRBV5-1 and TRBJ1-1, the complete variable domain reads KAGVTQTPRYLIKTRGQQVTLSCSPISGHRSVSWYQQTPGQGLQFLFEYFSETQRNKGNFPGRFSGRQFSNSRSEMNVSTLELGDSALYLCASSLGTGTEAFFGQGTRLTVV.

V and J are TRBV23-1 and TRBJ2-7; 13 bases agree with TRBD2. TRBV23-1 is an ORF; its function is uncertain. This CDR3 comprises 16 residues. Unmatched junction bases numbered 8, after V lost 4 bases and J lost 5 bases. The CDR3 sequence is CASSLPGLAGVHEQYF. In DNA form, the CDR3 reads TGCGCCAGCAGTCTACCAGGACTAGCGGGAGTCCACGAGCAGTACTTC.

Notes on this clone: Germline is not matched at one junction end, which may reflect a read error. The chain is built from TRBV4-1 and TRBJ2-1; perhaps TRBD1 as D (6 bases). Germline values: CDR1 MGHRA, CDR2 YSYEKL. The length of the CDR3 is 19 residues. The chain's CDR3 is CASSQGARGYQTSFNEQFF. Written as DNA, the CDR3 is TGCGCCAGCAGCCAGGGCGCCAGGGGATATCAGACCTCCTTCAATGAGCAGTTCTTC.

The rearrangement joins TRBV5-1 to TRBJ2-7; D may be TRBD1 (5 bases). With 1 base removed from V and 5 bases from J, the gap between germline ends came to 16 bases. CDR1 and CDR2 from the germline V gene are SGHRS and YFSETQ. CDR3 length: 15 amino acids. The CDR3 DNA sequence: TGCGCCAGCAGCTTGTTTTTGGCAGGGTCCGACGAGCAGTACTTC. As protein: CASSLFLAGSDEQYF.

In DNA, the CDR3 is TGTGCCAGCAGATTTACAGACCTCTCAAATGGGGAGCTGTTTTTT. This codes for CASRFTDLSNGELFF. The rearrangement uses TRBV27 and TRBJ2-2; D unresolved. This CDR3 spans 15 amino acids. Germline lookup yields CDR1 MNHEY and CDR2 SMNVEV (reference sequence). The V end lost 6 bases, the J end lost 8 bases, and 19 bases lay between the germline ends.

This chain connects TRBV6-5 to TRBJ2-1; 7 nucleotides match TRBD1. After removal of 2 bases from V and 6 bases from J, the junction contained 4 bases not matched to a gene. This CDR3 comprises 14 residues. Germline CDR1 is MNHEY and CDR2 is SVGAGI. The CDR3 region is CASSYGTVGNEQFF. CDR3 nucleotides: TGTGCCAGCAGTTACGGGACAGTGGGCAATGAGCAGTTCTTC.

In this sample, this clone turned up a few times. The chain joins TRBV27 to TRBJ2-3; tentatively, D is TRBD2 (6 bases). V lost 2 bases and J 8 bases, leaving 8 bases between the germline ends. The CDR3 is made up of 12 amino acids. The germline V gene has CDR1 MNHEY and CDR2 SMNVEV (reference sequence). The CDR3 nucleotides read TGTGCCAGCAGTTTACGGAGGGGTACGCAGTATTTT. Translating gives CASSLRRGTQYF.

This clone was picked up one time. This chain connects TRBV7-2 to TRBJ2-3; maybe TRBD1 (5 bases). V was shortened by 5 bases and J by 4 bases, with 16 bases between the two germline ends. Germline CDR1 and CDR2: SGHTA and FQGNSA. This CDR3 region has 15 residues. The CDR3 region is CASSVGLGRSDTQYF. The DNA of the CDR3 is TGTGCCAGCAGCGTTGGCCTGGGGCGCTCAGATACGCAGTATTTT. The whole variable domain, remainder taken from reference TRBV7-2 and TRBJ2-3, is GAGVSQSPSNKVTEKGKDVELRCDPISGHTALYWYRQSLGQGLEFLIYFQGNSAPDKSGLPSDRFSAERTGGSVSTLTIQRTQQEDSAVYLCASSVGLGRSDTQYFGPGTRLTVL.

V and J are TRBV6-6 and TRBJ2-3; 8 bases are a match to TRBD1. Germline CDR1 MNHNY, CDR2 SVGAGI (reference sequence). This CDR3 region has 16 residues. The ends lost 2 bases at V and 2 bases at J; junction bases unmatched: 6. CDR3 amino acids: CASSYPRQGITDTQYF. CDR3 DNA sequence: TGTGCCAGCAGTTACCCAAGACAGGGGATCACAGATACGCAGTATTTT.

The V and J genes are TRBV10-3 and TRBJ2-7; 9 bases map to TRBD2. The germline gives CDR1 ENHRY, CDR2 SYGVKD. CDR3 length: 14 residues. Trimming removed 10 bases from V and 3 bases from J; junction bases left unmatched: 10. The CDR3 loop reads CATGGLAGNYEQYF. The CDR3 DNA reads as TGTGCCACCGGGGGGCTAGCGGGGAACTACGAGCAGTACTTC.

V is TRBV5-1 and J is TRBJ1-1; weak D call: TRBD1 (5 bases). Trimming left V 0 bases short and J 7 bases short, with 10 bases between. Germline V gene sequence: CDR1 SGHRS, CDR2 YFSETQ. CDR3 length equals 13 residues. CDR3 region: CASSLAQANEAFF. The CDR3 DNA reads TGCGCCAGCAGCTTGGCACAGGCTAATGAAGCTTTCTTT.

This chain's CDR3 is CASSGGAGTYEQYF. As DNA, the CDR3 is TGTGCCAGCAGTGGGGGAGCGGGAACCTACGAGCAGTACTTC. The J gene is TRBJ2-7, the V gene TRBV27; TRBD2 agrees at 7 bases. The CDR3 has 14 amino acids. CDR1 MNHEY and CDR2 SMNVEV come from the germline V gene (reference sequence). V shed 5 bases and J 2 bases; nucleotides not matched to a gene: 6.

The chain recombines TRBV19 with TRBJ1-1, with TRBD1 as a possible D gene (5 bases). The V end was cut by 5 bases, the J end by 0 bases, with 7 bases between. Germline CDR1 is LNHDA and CDR2 is SQIVND (reference sequence). CDR3 length: 13 amino acids. The CDR3 DNA is TGTGCCAGTAGTTGGGGGGTGAACACTGAAGCTTTCTTT. Translated, it gives CASSWGVNTEAFF.

The rearrangement uses TRBV2 and TRBJ2-5; possibly TRBD2 for D (5 bases). The germline V and J ends were trimmed by 8 bases and 5 bases, with 9 bases remaining between them. CDR1 and CDR2 from the germline V gene are SNHLY and FYNNEI. This CDR3 contains 11 residues. DNA for the CDR3: TGTGCCAGCGAGGGTGGGGAGACCCAGTACTTC. Translated: CASEGGETQYF.

The chain has TRBV2 and TRBJ1-2; D is unclear. Trimming pared 5 bases from V and 0 bases from J, leaving 10 bases between. The CDR3 totals 14 residues. Germline V gives CDR1 SNHLY, CDR2 FYNNEI. The DNA for the CDR3 is TGTGCCAGCAGTACGATTAGAGCTAACTATGGCTACACCTTC. Its protein is CASSTIRANYGYTF.

The rearrangement uses TRBV2 and TRBJ2-3, with D perhaps matching TRBD1 (5 bases). The CDR3 totals 15 residues. The V gene's germline CDR1 is SNHLY and CDR2 FYNNEI. V was cut by 7 bases and J by 2 bases, with 16 bases left in between. The CDR3 nucleotides read TGTGCCAGCATCGTGATGGACAAAACCACAGATACGCAGTATTTT. It yields the protein CASIVMDKTTDTQYF.